This record looks at one T cell receptor (beta chain) sequence and its context. Its antigen is not identified. The record originates from a study of cytomegalovirus exposure and HLA in healthy donors. Across the study: Earlier sequencing of 150 million to 200 million T cells yielded around 100 million unique TCR beta sequences. The study's early data release held about 85 million unique TCRs from HLA-typed donors. Study-wide results and caveats: Earlier analysis looked at TCR beta V segments, and most were productive about 87% or about 30% of the time. The presence/absence work took it that sequencing depth was about the same across donors.

V was cut by 5 bases and J by 7 bases, with 18 bases left in between. The CDR3 consists of 14 residues. Germline CDR1 and CDR2: SEHNR and FQNEAQ (reference sequence). The PCR was carried out with 60 Vbeta primers and 13 Jbeta primers. The method was immunoSEQ multiplex PCR; TCRdb's version includes in-frame clones alone and lacks a portion of them. The ten top clones account for 15%, within a sample of 80,000 to 95,000 clones. The sequencing sample was made of PBMCs. The clonotype comes from a man aged 50-59 years in good health and CMV-seropositive. The rearrangement joins TRBV7-9 to TRBJ2-7, with D perhaps matching TRBD1 (8 bases). The CDR3 DNA sequence: TGTGCCAGCAGCGGTACAACAGGGGGGGCTGAGCAGTACTTC. Translated, it gives CASSGTTGGAEQYF.